This T cell receptor beta chain was profiled in a study of T-cell reconstitution after alpha-beta-depleted transplantation in children. In this sample, this clonotype turned up many times. Its antigen remains unknown. Trimming at V came to 3 bases and at J to 11 bases, leaving 5 bases not matched to a gene. Germline lookup yields CDR1 SGHRS and CDR2 YFSETQ. The CDR3 totals 12 residues. A library of TCRbeta sequences, prepared with unique molecular identifiers, was generated. TCRdb re-derived calls from the PCR reads in MiXCR, one entry per CDR3 protein. The sample has roughly 100,000 distinct CDR3 sequences, 7.5% to 9.5% seen once. Regarding the study as a whole: Several hundred expanded graft clones reportedly supplied alpha-beta T cells about two months after transplant. T cells produced anew were the main source of T-cell counts and diversity one year after transplant. Surviving recipient T cells and intrathymic progenitors accounted for some patients' high TCRbeta diversity at day 60.

Specimen: PBMCs, collected before TCRalphabeta/CD19-depleted stem cell transplant. The TCR comes from a boy between 2 and 10 years old with acute lymphoblastic leukemia, due to receive a stem cell transplant. The chain uses TRBV5-1 and TRBJ1-1; 9 bases line up with TRBD1. The CDR3 protein is CASSSTQGAAFF. CDR3 nucleotide sequence: TGCGCCAGCAGCTCCACACAGGGGGCTGCTTTCTTT. Using reference TRBV5-1 and TRBJ1-1 for the parts outside the CDR3, the full variable domain is KAGVTQTPRYLIKTRGQQVTLSCSPISGHRSVSWYQQTPGQGLQFLFEYFSETQRNKGNFPGRFSGRQFSNSRSEMNVSTLELGDSALYLCASSSTQGAAFFGQGTRLTVV.